Below are 27 T cell receptor beta chains sequenced from a single sample in a study of CD4 T cells in relation to SARS-CoV-2 and coronaviruses. The unexposed donors gave CD4+ T cells in about 2010-2019, prior to COVID-19. After nine to ten days of culture, CD4+ T cells were isolated. No antigen is known for these receptors. Generated by immunoSEQ multiplex PCR, the TCRdb table keeps only in-frame clones and is missing some. The sample holds tens of thousands of clones, about 80% seen once. The sequenced sample was CD4+ T cells from PBMCs, cultured in vitro. These receptors were collected from a human donor in good health.

This clone has a handful of counts. This rearrangement joins TRBV2 to TRBJ2-5; D might be TRBD1 or TRBD2, each matching 6 bases. The CDR3 runs 16 residues. V was trimmed by 7 bases and J by 4 bases, leaving 22 bases between them. CDR1 SNHLY and CDR2 FYNNEI come from the germline V gene. The DNA of the CDR3 is TGTGCCAGCACCCCCCTCCCGGCACAGGGAGGAGAGACCCAGTACTTC. As protein: CASTPLPAQGGETQYF.

The chain employs TRBV2 and TRBJ2-3; D not resolved. The CDR3 contains 10 residues. The germline V gene has CDR1 SNHLY and CDR2 FYNNEI. The V gene lost 8 bases and the J gene lost 5 bases, with 5 bases spanning the gap. The CDR3 reads CASSEDTQYF. The CDR3 DNA sequence: TGTGCCAGCTCCGAAGATACGCAGTATTTT.

V and J are TRBV6-1 and TRBJ1-4, with D perhaps TRBD1 (6 bases). This CDR3 spans 15 amino acids. The germline CDR1 and CDR2 sequences are MNHNS and SASEGT. V dropped 2 bases and J dropped 8 bases, with 15 bases sitting between them. The CDR3 reads CASSEYGGAREKLFF. CDR3 sequence (DNA): TGTGCCAGCAGTGAATATGGGGGGGCGCGCGAAAAACTGTTTTTT.

The count of this clone is one. V usage is TRBV5-1 and J usage is TRBJ2-2; D remains unclear. V lost 2 bases and J lost 1, with 15 bases in between. Germline CDR1 and CDR2: SGHRS and YFSETQ. The CDR3 consists of 17 residues. DNA of the CDR3: TGCGCCAGCAGCTTCGTGATGCGGACCTTGAACACCGGGGAGCTGTTTTTT. This encodes CASSFVMRTLNTGELFF.

The DNA for the CDR3 is TGTGCCAGCGGGGGGCGAGACGAAGGCGAGCAGTACTTC. Translated: CASGGRDEGEQYF. This chain joins TRBV2 and TRBJ2-7; D may correspond to TRBD1 or TRBD2 (6 bases each). CDR1 and CDR2 from the germline V gene are SNHLY and FYNNEI. Trimming removed 8 bases from V and 6 bases from J, with 17 bases in between. This CDR3 is 13 amino acids long.

The gene calls are TRBV20-1 and TRBJ2-1; 8 positions agree with TRBD2. V lost 3 bases, J lost 3 bases, and 4 bases stayed unmatched. Per germline, CDR1 DFQATT and CDR2 SNEGSKA (reference sequence). The length of the CDR3 is 14 residues. The CDR3 here is CSASALADYNEQFF. DNA for the CDR3: TGCAGTGCTAGTGCACTAGCGGACTACAATGAGCAGTTCTTC.

This rearrangement joins TRBV7-8 to TRBJ2-1; D call uncertain. V was clipped by 0 bases and J by 6 bases, with 9 bases between them. Germline-derived CDR1 and CDR2 are SGHVS and FQNEAQ. This CDR3 is 14 amino acids long. The CDR3 here is CASSLARGSNEQFF. The CDR3 bases are TGTGCCAGCAGCTTAGCGCGTGGAAGCAATGAGCAGTTCTTC.

The chain employs TRBV7-8 and TRBJ1-4; TRBD1 might be the D (5 bases). Germline loops: CDR1 SGHVS, CDR2 FQNEAQ. This CDR3 region has 14 residues. The V gene lost 2 bases and the J gene lost 6 bases, with 10 bases spanning the gap. In DNA form, the CDR3 reads TGTGCCAGCAGCTTATCAGGGAGGGATGAAAAACTGTTTTTT. Translation: CASSLSGRDEKLFF.

The V and J genes are TRBV27 and TRBJ2-3; TRBD1 might be the D (6 bases). The CDR3 length is 16 residues. The V and J ends lost 4 bases and 6 bases respectively, with 20 bases between them. Germline CDR1 MNHEY, CDR2 SMNVEV (reference sequence). The CDR3 spells CASSSNELGGVDTQYF. The DNA for the CDR3 is TGTGCCAGCAGTTCCAATGAACTAGGGGGAGTTGATACGCAGTATTTT.

V gene TRBV19 combines with J gene TRBJ1-1; D might be TRBD1 (5 bases). With 7 bases removed from V and 7 bases from J, the gap between germline ends came to 16 bases. Germline V gives CDR1 LNHDA, CDR2 SQIVND (reference sequence). The CDR3 loop spans 13 amino acids. The CDR3 region has the DNA TGTGCCAGTATATCCCGGGGCGATGGTGAAGCTTTCTTT. This translates into CASISRGDGEAFF.

This clone turned up a few times. This chain connects TRBV11-1 to TRBJ1-1; TRBD1 matches 7 bases. The CDR3 runs to 15 residues. After removal of 5 bases from V and 1 base from J, the junction contained 7 bases not matched to a gene. Germline V CDR1 and CDR2: SGHAT, FQDESV (reference sequence). In nucleotides, the CDR3 is TGTGCCAGCAGCCCGAAGACAGGGAAGAACACTGAAGCTTTCTTT. It is translated as CASSPKTGKNTEAFF. Using reference TRBV11-1 and TRBJ1-1 for the parts outside the CDR3, the full variable domain is EAEVAQSPRYKITEKSQAVAFWCDPISGHATLYWYRQILGQGPELLVQFQDESVVDDSQLPKDRFSAERLKGVDSTLKIQPAELGDSAMYLCASSPKTGKNTEAFFGQGTRLTVV.

V gene TRBV2 combines with J gene TRBJ1-5; D is unresolved. This CDR3 spans 13 amino acids. The V gene's germline CDR1 is SNHLY and CDR2 FYNNEI. Deletions cut 6 bases from V and 7 bases from J, with 13 bases between. CDR3 in amino acids: CASRGRVEQPQHF. The CDR3 DNA reads as TGTGCCAGCAGGGGGAGGGTGGAGCAGCCCCAGCATTTT.

This clone was detected a few times. The rearrangement links TRBV13 to TRBJ2-7; 8 bases line up with TRBD2. This CDR3 has 14 amino acids. Germline assignment: CDR1 PRHDT and CDR2 FYEKMQ (reference sequence). V was clipped by 6 bases and J by 5 bases; unmatched bases: 9. The CDR3 bases are TGTGCCAGCAGTGACGGGACTAGGCCCCACGAGCAGTACTTC. Translated, it gives CASSDGTRPHEQYF. Full variable domain (missing parts from reference TRBV13 and TRBJ2-7): AAGVIQSPRHLIKEKRETATLKCYPIPRHDTVYWYQQGPGQDPQFLISFYEKMQSDKGSIPDRFSAQQFSDYHSELNMSSLELGDSALYFCASSDGTRPHEQYFGPGTRLTVT.

V gene TRBV13 combines with J gene TRBJ1-1; D is possibly TRBD1 (5 bases). The V gene lost 4 bases and the J gene lost 6 bases, with 9 bases spanning the gap. Germline assignment: CDR1 PRHDT and CDR2 FYEKMQ (reference sequence). The CDR3 consists of 12 residues. The CDR3 nucleotides are TGTGCCAGCAGCTGGCAGGGATCTGAAGCTTTCTTT. This codes for CASSWQGSEAFF.

The genes are TRBV7-8 and TRBJ1-1; 7 positions agree with TRBD1. J was trimmed by 5 bases and V by 5 bases; bases with no gene match: 14. This CDR3 comprises 16 residues. CDR1 is SGHVS, CDR2 FQNEAQ, per germline. The DNA of the CDR3 is TGTGCCAGCAGCCCACCGGGACAGTTTATGTTAACTGAAGCTTTCTTT. This gives the protein CASSPPGQFMLTEAFF.

The chain carries TRBV19 and TRBJ1-5; D is ambiguous. Germline V gene sequence: CDR1 LNHDA, CDR2 SQIVND (reference sequence). This CDR3 comprises 14 residues. V was pared by 7 bases and J by 4 bases, with 14 bases between. CDR3 sequence: CASTTDLWNQPQHF. The CDR3 DNA reads as TGTGCCAGTACCACAGACCTGTGGAATCAGCCCCAGCATTTT.

This clone was seen only a few times. V is TRBV2 and J is TRBJ1-5; 9 positions agree with TRBD1. From germline, CDR1 is SNHLY and CDR2 FYNNEI. The CDR3 loop spans 14 amino acids. V gave up 7 bases and J gave up 1 base; unmatched junction bases: 2. CDR3 DNA sequence: TGTGCCAGCAATGGACAGGGGAGCAATCAGCCCCAGCATTTT. Its protein is CASNGQGSNQPQHF. The complete variable domain, with remaining parts taken from reference TRBV2 and TRBJ1-5, reads EPEVTQTPSHQVTQMGQEVILRCVPISNHLYFYWYRQILGQKVEFLVSFYNNEISEKSEIFDDQFSVERPDGSNFTLKIRSTKLEDSAMYFCASNGQGSNQPQHFGDGTRLSIL.

Only one count was recorded for this clone. The chain combines TRBV5-6 with TRBJ2-3; D gene ambiguous. CDR1 and CDR2 (germline): SGHDT, YYEEEE. With 4 bases removed from V and 3 bases from J, the gap between germline ends came to 9 bases. The CDR3 is 13 residues long. CDR3 nucleotide sequence: TGTGCCAGCAGCCTTCCGTGGACAGATACGCAGTATTTT. This codes for CASSLPWTDTQYF.

This clone was recorded a few times. The chain is built from TRBV3-1 (or the pseudogene TRBV3-2) and TRBJ1-4; a possible D gene is TRBD1 (5 bases). The CDR3 is 13 amino acids. Germline CDR1 reads LGHDT; CDR2 reads YNNKEL (reference sequence). V was cut by 5 bases and J by 6 bases, with 10 bases left in between. The CDR3 DNA sequence: TGTGCCAGCAGCAGACGGGGGGATGAAAAACTGTTTTTT. It translates to CASSRRGDEKLFF.

This clone turned up a few times. This chain connects TRBV21-1 to TRBJ2-1; the table's D call of TRBD2 was not tested on the DNA. TRBV21-1 is a known pseudogene. CDR3 length: 15 amino acids. The CDR3 here is CASSKWASGYNEQFF. In DNA, the CDR3 is TGTGCCAGCAGCAAATGGGCTAGCGGCTACAATGAGCAGTTCTTC.

Regarding this clone: One junction end disagrees with the germline gene, perhaps due to a read error. This chain connects TRBV12-3 or TRBV12-4 to TRBJ1-5; 7 bases agree with TRBD1. The CDR3 is 11 residues long. CDR3 nucleotide sequence: TGTGCCAGCAGTTTATGGGGACAGACCCACTTT. Translation gives CASSLWGQTHF.

The rearrangement joins TRBV10-3 to TRBJ2-2; D unclear. Trimming removed 9 bases from V and 2 bases from J, with 16 bases in between. The CDR3 length is 15 residues. Germline-derived CDR1 and CDR2 are ENHRY and SYGVKD. The CDR3 region is CAIRLRRNNTGELFF. The CDR3 region has the DNA TGTGCCATACGTTTAAGGCGGAACAACACCGGGGAGCTGTTTTTT.

The chain couples TRBV5-1 to TRBJ1-3; D remains ambiguous. CDR3 length: 16 amino acids. Germline-derived CDR1 and CDR2 are SGHRS and YFSETQ. With 0 bases removed from V and 2 bases from J, the gap between germline ends came to 12 bases. CDR3 nucleotide sequence: TGCGCCAGCAGCTTGGATCTTCGGGTCGCTGGAAACACCATATATTTT. It yields the protein CASSLDLRVAGNTIYF.

V and J are TRBV11-3 and TRBJ1-1; D is unclear. The V gene lost 1 base and the J gene lost 1 base, with 7 bases spanning the gap. From germline, CDR1 is SGHNT and CDR2 YENEEA. The CDR3 runs to 14 residues. CDR3 nucleotides: TGTGCCAGCAGCTTAGGGTTCGGGAACACTGAAGCTTTCTTT. It codes for CASSLGFGNTEAFF.

V gene TRBV20-1 combines with J gene TRBJ2-1; D gene ambiguous. CDR3 length: 14 residues. CDR1 is DFQATT and CDR2 is SNEGSKA in the germline V gene (reference sequence). V was clipped by 3 bases and J by 0 bases, with 9 bases between them. Written as DNA, the CDR3 is TGCAGTGCTAGTAGCCGAAGCTCCTACAATGAGCAGTTCTTC. Amino acids: CSASSRSSYNEQFF.

The chain carries TRBV29-1 and TRBJ2-1; 7 nucleotides line up with TRBD1. Germline values: CDR1 SQVTM, CDR2 ANQGSEA. The CDR3 length is 16 residues. V dropped 3 bases and J dropped 4; count of bases not matched to a gene: 12. The CDR3 spells CSVEELGDRLYNEQFF. In nucleotides, the CDR3 is TGCAGCGTTGAGGAACTCGGGGACAGACTATACAATGAGCAGTTCTTC.

This sequence joins TRBV1 and TRBJ1-5; the table calls TRBD1, which could not be checked here. TRBV1 is a pseudogene segment. The CDR3 sequence is 13 residues long. CDR3 loop: CTSSFTVNQPQHF. CDR3 sequence (DNA): TGCACCAGCAGCTTTACAGTAAATCAGCCCCAGCATTTT.